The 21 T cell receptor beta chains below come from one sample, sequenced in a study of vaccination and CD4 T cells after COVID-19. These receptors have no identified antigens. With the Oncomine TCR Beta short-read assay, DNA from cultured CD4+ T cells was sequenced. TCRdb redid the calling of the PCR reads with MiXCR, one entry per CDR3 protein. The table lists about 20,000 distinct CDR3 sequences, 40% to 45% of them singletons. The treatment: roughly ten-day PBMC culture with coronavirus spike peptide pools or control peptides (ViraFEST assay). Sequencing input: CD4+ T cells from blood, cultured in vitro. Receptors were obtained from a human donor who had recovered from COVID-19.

DNA of the CDR3: TGTGCCAGCAGTGAATATCGGGCATTCCAAGAGACCCAGTACTTC. This codes for CASSEYRAFQETQYF. This sequence joins TRBV25-1 and TRBJ2-5; the D is unclear. The CDR3 is 15 residues long. Per the germline V gene, CDR1 is MGHDK and CDR2 is SYGVNS. V was clipped by 0 bases and J by 1 base, with 9 bases between them. Together with reference TRBV25-1 and TRBJ2-5, the CDR3 gives the full variable domain: EADIYQTPRYLVIGTGKKITLECSQTMGHDKMYWYQQDPGMELHLIHYSYGVNSTEKGDLSSESTVSRIRTEHFPLTLESARPSHTSQYLCASSEYRAFQETQYFGPGTRLLVL.

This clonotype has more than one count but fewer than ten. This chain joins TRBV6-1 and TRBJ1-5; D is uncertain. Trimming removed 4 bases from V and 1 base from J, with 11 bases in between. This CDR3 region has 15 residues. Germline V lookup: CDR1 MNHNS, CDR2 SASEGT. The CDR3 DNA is TGTGCCAGCAGTGCCATCTTTTCCAGCAATCAGCCCCAGCATTTT. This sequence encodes CASSAIFSSNQPQHF.

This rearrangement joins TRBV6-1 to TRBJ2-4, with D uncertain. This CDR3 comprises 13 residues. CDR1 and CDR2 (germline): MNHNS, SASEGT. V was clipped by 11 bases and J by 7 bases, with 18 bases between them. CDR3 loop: CASGGELRNIQYF. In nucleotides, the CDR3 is TGTGCCTCGGGCGGTGAACTGCGGAACATTCAGTACTTC.

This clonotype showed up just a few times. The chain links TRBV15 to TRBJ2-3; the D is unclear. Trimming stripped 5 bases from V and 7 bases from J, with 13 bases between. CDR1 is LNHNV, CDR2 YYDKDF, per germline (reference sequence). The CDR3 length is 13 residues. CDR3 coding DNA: TGTGCCACCAGCTCCCAGATGGGCAATACGCAGTATTTT. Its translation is CATSSQMGNTQYF. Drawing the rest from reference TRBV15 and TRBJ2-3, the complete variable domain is DAMVIQNPRYQVTQFGKPVTLSCSQTLNHNVMYWYQQKSSQAPKLLFHYYDKDFNNEADTPDNFQSRRPNTSFCFLDIRSPGLGDTAMYLCATSSQMGNTQYFGPGTRLTVL.

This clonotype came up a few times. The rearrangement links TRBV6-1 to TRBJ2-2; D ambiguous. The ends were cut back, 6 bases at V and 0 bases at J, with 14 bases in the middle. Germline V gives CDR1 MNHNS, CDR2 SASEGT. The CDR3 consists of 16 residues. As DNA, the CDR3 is TGTGCCAGCAGCCTTGTCCCAACTGCGAACACCGGGGAGCTGTTTTTT. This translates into CASSLVPTANTGELFF.

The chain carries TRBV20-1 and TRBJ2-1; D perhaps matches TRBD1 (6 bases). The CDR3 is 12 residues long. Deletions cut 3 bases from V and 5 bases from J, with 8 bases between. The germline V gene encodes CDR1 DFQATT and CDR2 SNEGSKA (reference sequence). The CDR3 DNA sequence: TGCAGTGCTAGGGGGACAAACAATGAGCAGTTCTTC. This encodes CSARGTNNEQFF.

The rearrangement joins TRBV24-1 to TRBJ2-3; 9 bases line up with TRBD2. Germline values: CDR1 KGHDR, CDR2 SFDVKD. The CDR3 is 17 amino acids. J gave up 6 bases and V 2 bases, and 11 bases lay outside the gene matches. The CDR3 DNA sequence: TGTGCCACCAGTGATTCAAGCGGGGGGTCGGTGGGGGATACGCAGTATTTT. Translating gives CATSDSSGGSVGDTQYF.

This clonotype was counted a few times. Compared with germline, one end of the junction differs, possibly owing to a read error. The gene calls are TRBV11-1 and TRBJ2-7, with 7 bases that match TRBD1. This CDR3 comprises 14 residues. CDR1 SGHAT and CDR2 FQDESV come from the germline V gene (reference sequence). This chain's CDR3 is CASSHRDRDYEQYF. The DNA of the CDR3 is TGCGCCAGCAGCCACCGGGACAGAGACTACGAGCAGTACTTC.

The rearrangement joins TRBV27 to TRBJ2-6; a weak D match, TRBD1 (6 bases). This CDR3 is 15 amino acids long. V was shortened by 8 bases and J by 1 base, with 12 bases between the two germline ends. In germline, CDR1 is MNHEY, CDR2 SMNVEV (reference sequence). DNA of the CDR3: TGTGCCAGCCGGAACCAGGGGTCTGGGGCCAACGTCCTGACTTTC. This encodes CASRNQGSGANVLTF.

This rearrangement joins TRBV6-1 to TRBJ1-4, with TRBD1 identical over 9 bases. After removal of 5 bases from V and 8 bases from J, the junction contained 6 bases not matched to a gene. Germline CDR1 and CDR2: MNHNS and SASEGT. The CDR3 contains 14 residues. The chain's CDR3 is CASSRTGVYEKLFF. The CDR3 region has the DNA TGTGCCAGCAGTAGGACAGGGGTATACGAAAAACTGTTTTTT.

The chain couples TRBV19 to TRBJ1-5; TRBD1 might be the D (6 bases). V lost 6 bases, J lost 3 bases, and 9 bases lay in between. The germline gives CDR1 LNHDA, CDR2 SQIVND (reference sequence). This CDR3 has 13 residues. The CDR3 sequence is CASRGQINQPQHF. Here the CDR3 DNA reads TGTGCCAGTAGAGGACAGATCAATCAGCCCCAGCATTTT. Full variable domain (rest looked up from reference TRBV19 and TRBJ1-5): DGGITQSPKYLFRKEGQNVTLSCEQNLNHDAMYWYRQDPGQGLRLIYYSQIVNDFQKGDIAEGYSVSREKKESFPLTVTSAQKNPTAFYLCASRGQINQPQHFGDGTRLSIL.

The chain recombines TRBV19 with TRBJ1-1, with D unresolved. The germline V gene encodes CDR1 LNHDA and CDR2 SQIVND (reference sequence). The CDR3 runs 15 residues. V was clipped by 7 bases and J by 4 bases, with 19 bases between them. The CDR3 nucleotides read TGTGCCAGTACCTCCTGGGAACCCTGGGGCACTGAAGCTTTCTTT. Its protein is CASTSWEPWGTEAFF.

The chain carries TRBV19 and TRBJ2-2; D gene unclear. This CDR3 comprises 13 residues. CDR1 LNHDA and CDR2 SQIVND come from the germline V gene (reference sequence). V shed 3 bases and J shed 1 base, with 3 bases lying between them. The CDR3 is CASSMGNTGELFF. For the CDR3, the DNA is TGTGCCAGTAGTATGGGGAACACCGGGGAGCTGTTTTTT.

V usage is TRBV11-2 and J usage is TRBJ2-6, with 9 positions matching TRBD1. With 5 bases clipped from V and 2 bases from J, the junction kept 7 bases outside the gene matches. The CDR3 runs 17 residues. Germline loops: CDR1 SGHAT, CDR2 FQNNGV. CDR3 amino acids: CASSATGGTPGANVLTF. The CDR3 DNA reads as TGTGCCAGCAGCGCCACAGGGGGCACCCCTGGGGCCAACGTCCTGACTTTC.

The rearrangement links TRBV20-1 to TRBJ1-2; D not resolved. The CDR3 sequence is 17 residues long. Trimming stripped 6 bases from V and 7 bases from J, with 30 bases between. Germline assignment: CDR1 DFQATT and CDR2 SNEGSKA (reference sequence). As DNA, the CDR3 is TGCAGTGCCACAGTAATATCCGGGCAGGAGTTAAGAGGTGGCTACACCTTC. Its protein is CSATVISGQELRGGYTF.

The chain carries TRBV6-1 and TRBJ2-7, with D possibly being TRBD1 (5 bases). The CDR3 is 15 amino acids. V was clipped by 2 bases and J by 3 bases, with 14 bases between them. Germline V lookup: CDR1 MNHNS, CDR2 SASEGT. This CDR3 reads CASSERRGTHYEQYF. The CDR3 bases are TGTGCCAGCAGTGAAAGAAGGGGCACACACTACGAGCAGTACTTC.

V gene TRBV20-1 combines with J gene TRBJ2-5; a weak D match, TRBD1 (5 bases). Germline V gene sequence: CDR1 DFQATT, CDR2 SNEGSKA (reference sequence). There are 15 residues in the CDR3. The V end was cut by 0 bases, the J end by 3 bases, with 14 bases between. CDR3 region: CSARDTGVGKETQYF. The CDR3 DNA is TGCAGTGCTAGAGATACAGGCGTTGGAAAAGAGACCCAGTACTTC.

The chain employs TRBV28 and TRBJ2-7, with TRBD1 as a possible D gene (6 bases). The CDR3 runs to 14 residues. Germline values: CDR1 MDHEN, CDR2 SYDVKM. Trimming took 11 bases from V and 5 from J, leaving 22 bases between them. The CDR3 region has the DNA TGTGCCGCAATAAGAGAGGGCAGGGGAGACGAGCAGTACTTC. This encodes CAAIREGRGDEQYF.

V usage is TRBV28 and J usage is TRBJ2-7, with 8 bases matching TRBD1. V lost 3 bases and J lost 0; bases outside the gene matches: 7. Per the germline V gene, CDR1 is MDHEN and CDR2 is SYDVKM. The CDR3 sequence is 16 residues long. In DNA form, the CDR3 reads TGTGCCAGCAGTTTGCTGGGGGACAGGAGCTCCTACGAGCAGTACTTC. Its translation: CASSLLGDRSSYEQYF.

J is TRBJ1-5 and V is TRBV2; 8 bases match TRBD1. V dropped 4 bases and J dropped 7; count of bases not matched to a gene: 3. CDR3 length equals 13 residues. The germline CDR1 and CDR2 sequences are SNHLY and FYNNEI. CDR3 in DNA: TGTGCCAGCAGTGGAAACAGGGGGCAGCCCCAGCATTTT. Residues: CASSGNRGQPQHF. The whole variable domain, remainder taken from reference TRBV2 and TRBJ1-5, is EPEVTQTPSHQVTQMGQEVILRCVPISNHLYFYWYRQILGQKVEFLVSFYNNEISEKSEIFDDQFSVERPDGSNFTLKIRSTKLEDSAMYFCASSGNRGQPQHFGDGTRLSIL.

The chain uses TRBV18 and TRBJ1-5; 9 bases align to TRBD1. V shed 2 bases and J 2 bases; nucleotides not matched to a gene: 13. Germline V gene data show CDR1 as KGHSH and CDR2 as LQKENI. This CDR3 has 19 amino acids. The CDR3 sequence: CASSPFPGQGIDRNQPQHF. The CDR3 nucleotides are TGTGCCAGCTCACCATTTCCGGGACAGGGAATTGATCGCAATCAGCCCCAGCATTTT.